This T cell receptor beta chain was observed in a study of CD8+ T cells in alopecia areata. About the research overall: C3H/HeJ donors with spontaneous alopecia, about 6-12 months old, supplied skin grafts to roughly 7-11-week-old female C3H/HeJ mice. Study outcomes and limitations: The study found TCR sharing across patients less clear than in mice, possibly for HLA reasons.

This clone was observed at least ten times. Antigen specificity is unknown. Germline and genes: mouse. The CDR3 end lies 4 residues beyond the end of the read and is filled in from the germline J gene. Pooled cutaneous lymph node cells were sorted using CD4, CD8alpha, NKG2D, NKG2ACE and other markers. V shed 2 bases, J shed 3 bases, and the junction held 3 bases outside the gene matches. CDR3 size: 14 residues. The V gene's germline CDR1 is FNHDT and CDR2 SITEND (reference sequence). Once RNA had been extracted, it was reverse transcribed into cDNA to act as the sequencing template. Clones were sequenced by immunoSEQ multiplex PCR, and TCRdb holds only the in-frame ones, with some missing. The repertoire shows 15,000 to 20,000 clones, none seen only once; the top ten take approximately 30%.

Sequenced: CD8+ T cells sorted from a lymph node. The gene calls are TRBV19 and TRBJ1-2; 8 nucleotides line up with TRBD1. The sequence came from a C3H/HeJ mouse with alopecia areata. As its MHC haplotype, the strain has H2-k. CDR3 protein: CASSIRGRDSDYTF. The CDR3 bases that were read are TGTGCCAGCAGTATCAGGGGGCGAGACTCC.